The 11 T cell receptor beta chains presented below share a single source sample, sequenced in a study of blood T cell repertoires in COVID-19 (dated by TCRdb to about 2020). Libraries were made using the immunoSEQ multiplex PCR assay. The clones in this table, taken by TCRdb from immuneACCESS, are in-frame only. Not every clone is retained; where verified, under half of the shortfall comes from an unresolved V gene, and the cause of the rest is unknown. The sample includes about 220,000 clones, with about four fifths observed a single time. Together, the top ten hold 3% to 3.5% of the sample. Sequencing used peripheral blood. The receptors were sampled from a woman younger than 45 who had recovered from COVID-19.

The chain combines TRBV10-3 with TRBJ1-5; 12 nucleotides align to TRBD1. J was trimmed by 6 bases and V by 0 bases; bases with no gene match: 3. The CDR3 totals 16 residues. Germline V gene sequence: CDR1 ENHRY, CDR2 SYGVKD. For the CDR3, the DNA is TGTGCCATCAGTGAGTCGGGGACAGGGGGCAGTCAGCCCCAGCATTTT. It encodes CAISESGTGGSQPQHF.

The chain combines TRBV9 with TRBJ2-7; the match to TRBD1 covers 9 bases. CDR1 and CDR2 from the germline V gene are SGDLS and YYNGEE. V lost 3 bases and J lost 6; bases outside the gene matches: 16. The CDR3 is made up of 17 amino acids. In DNA, the CDR3 is TGTGCCAGCAGCGCGACCCCCGGGACAGGGATAGGGGGCGAGCAGTACTTC. Its translation is CASSATPGTGIGGEQYF.

This rearrangement joins TRBV27 to TRBJ1-5; the match to TRBD1 covers 7 bases. The CDR3 runs to 16 residues. After removal of 3 bases from V and 3 bases from J, the junction contained 8 bases not matched to a gene. CDR1 is MNHEY, CDR2 SMNVEV, per germline (reference sequence). The CDR3 loop reads CASSLLWTGNNQPQHF. In nucleotides, the CDR3 is TGTGCCAGCAGTTTGCTGTGGACAGGAAACAATCAGCCCCAGCATTTT.

The J gene is TRBJ2-5, the V gene TRBV27; perhaps TRBD1 as D (6 bases). The CDR3 extends over 17 amino acids. Germline CDR1 and CDR2: MNHEY and SMNVEV (reference sequence). The ends were cut back, 7 bases at V and 2 bases at J, with 23 bases in the middle. The CDR3 sequence is CASTSQGQEQLQETQYF. CDR3 DNA: TGTGCCAGCACGAGTCAGGGGCAGGAACAGCTTCAAGAGACCCAGTACTTC.

The J gene is TRBJ1-2, the V gene TRBV6-1; D ambiguous. Between the trimmed V and J ends, which lost 3 bases and 0 bases, there was a span of 8 bases. The germline V gene has CDR1 MNHNS and CDR2 SASEGT. The CDR3 has 14 amino acids. For the CDR3, the DNA is TGTGCCAGCAGTGAGGTCCTATCTAACTATGGCTACACCTTC. Its translation: CASSEVLSNYGYTF.

This clone was picked up many times. The chain couples TRBV27 to TRBJ1-6; 8 bases fit TRBD1. V was pared by 6 bases and J by 6 bases, with 4 bases of the junction left unmatched. There are 14 residues in the CDR3. The germline gives CDR1 MNHEY, CDR2 SMNVEV (reference sequence). This CDR3 is CASSRDRGNSPLHF. CDR3 coding DNA: TGTGCCAGCAGCCGAGACAGGGGTAATTCACCCCTCCACTTT.

This chain connects TRBV9 to TRBJ2-2; tentatively, D is TRBD2 (5 bases). Germline values: CDR1 SGDLS, CDR2 YYNGEE. Trimming removed 4 bases at V and 0 bases at J, with 13 bases between. CDR3 length: 16 amino acids. The CDR3 spells CASSPPDYPNTGELFF. CDR3 DNA sequence: TGTGCCAGCAGCCCCCCAGACTACCCGAACACCGGGGAGCTGTTTTTT.

CDR3 region: CASSDHRSDEKLFF. The CDR3 region has the DNA TGCGCCAGCAGTGATCACCGGAGCGATGAAAAACTGTTTTTT. V usage is TRBV10-2 and J usage is TRBJ1-4; D gene ambiguous. Germline CDR1 and CDR2: WSHSY and SAAADI. The CDR3 is 14 residues long. V was pared by 3 bases and J by 6 bases, with 11 bases between.

This clone has just a few counts. This chain uses TRBV4-1 with TRBJ1-2; D unclear. CDR1 and CDR2 from the germline V gene are MGHRA and YSYEKL. The CDR3 extends over 12 amino acids. Trimming stripped 2 bases from V and 7 bases from J, with 8 bases between. The CDR3 DNA sequence: TGCGCCAGCAGCCAACCCCGGGGTGGCTACACCTTC. It translates to CASSQPRGGYTF.

The genes are TRBV7-6 and TRBJ1-6, with a tentative D call TRBD1 (6 bases). The ends were cut back, 4 bases at V and 7 bases at J, with 14 bases in the middle. Germline V gene data show CDR1 as SGHVS and CDR2 as FNYEAQ. This CDR3 has 15 residues. The CDR3: CASSSDRPGNSPLHF. The CDR3 nucleotides read TGTGCCAGCAGCTCAGACAGGCCGGGAAATTCACCCCTCCACTTT. The full variable domain, rest sourced from reference TRBV7-6 and TRBJ1-6, is GAGVSQSPRYKVTKRGQDVALRCDPISGHVSLYWYRQALGQGPEFLTYFNYEAQQDKSGLPNDRFSAERPEGSISTLTIQRTEQRDSAMYRCASSSDRPGNSPLHFGNGTRLTVT.

The V gene is TRBV20-1, the J gene TRBJ2-1; 7 nucleotides line up with TRBD1. After removal of 6 bases from V and 5 bases from J, the junction contained 1 base not matched to a gene. CDR1 is DFQATT, CDR2 SNEGSKA, per germline (reference sequence). The CDR3 extends over 11 amino acids. The CDR3 is CSATGDNEQFF. The CDR3, as DNA: TGCAGTGCCACAGGGGACAATGAGCAGTTCTTC.